The 8 T cell receptor beta chains reported below all come from one sample, sequenced in a study of cytomegalovirus exposure and HLA in healthy donors. A multiplex PCR was run with 60 Vbeta primers and 13 Jbeta primers. The method was immunoSEQ multiplex PCR; TCRdb's version includes in-frame clones alone and lacks a portion of them. Of about 80,000 clones listed, around 79% are singletons. Material: PBMCs. Receptors originate from a woman between 35 and 50 years old in good health and CMV-seropositive.

V gene TRBV7-9 combines with J gene TRBJ2-5; weak D call: TRBD2 (5 bases). Germline V gene lookup returns CDR1 SEHNR and CDR2 FQNEAQ (reference sequence). Trimming stripped 3 bases from V and 1 base from J, with 9 bases between. The CDR3 spans 14 residues. The CDR3 here is CASSFEGSQETQYF. CDR3 nucleotide sequence: TGTGCCAGCAGCTTTGAGGGATCCCAAGAGACCCAGTACTTC.

V is TRBV6-5 and J is TRBJ1-4; TRBD1 agrees at 8 bases. CDR1 and CDR2 from the germline V gene are MNHEY and SVGAGI. Trimming cost V 8 bases and J 7 bases; bases outside gene matches: 12. There are 15 residues in the CDR3. CDR3 in amino acids: CASRRQGAIGEKLFF. Here the CDR3 DNA reads TGTGCCAGCCGGCGTCAGGGGGCGATTGGTGAAAAACTGTTTTTT.

This sequence joins TRBV2 and TRBJ2-7; D unclear. V lost 7 bases and J lost 2, with 9 bases in between. Per the germline V gene, CDR1 is SNHLY and CDR2 is FYNNEI. CDR3 size: 12 residues. For the CDR3, the DNA is TGTGCCAGCACTCGGGTAGCCTACGAGCAGTACTTC. Its protein is CASTRVAYEQYF.

The rearrangement uses TRBV6-5 and TRBJ1-1; D ambiguous. This CDR3 has 14 amino acids. Looked up from germline, CDR1 is MNHEY and CDR2 is SVGAGI. V was clipped by 0 bases and J by 0 bases, with 5 bases between them. CDR3 DNA sequence: TGTGCCAGCAGTTACTCGAGGTTGAACACTGAAGCTTTCTTT. It encodes CASSYSRLNTEAFF.

The rearrangement uses TRBV6-1 and TRBJ1-1; TRBD1 matches at 7 bases. V lost 4 bases and J lost 4; bases outside the gene matches: 15. Germline CDR1 MNHNS, CDR2 SASEGT. CDR3 size: 17 residues. Here the CDR3 reads CASSVRSRGRWGTEAFF. DNA of the CDR3: TGTGCCAGCAGTGTTAGGAGTAGGGGGCGCTGGGGCACTGAAGCTTTCTTT.

The genes are TRBV6-5 and TRBJ2-7; 8 bases are shared with TRBD1. CDR3 length: 14 amino acids. V shed 8 bases, J shed 2 bases, and the junction held 8 bases outside the gene matches. Germline V lookup: CDR1 MNHEY, CDR2 SVGAGI. CDR3 nucleotides: TGTGCCAGCGGGCGACAGGGGATAACCTACGAGCAGTACTTC. Residues: CASGRQGITYEQYF.

The rearrangement uses TRBV30 and TRBJ2-7; 12 bases align to TRBD1. Germline assignment: CDR1 GTSNPN and CDR2 SVGIG (reference sequence). V trimming: 1 base; J trimming: 4 bases; junction bases outside the gene matches: 5. The CDR3 is 15 amino acids. The CDR3 region is CAWSGGTGGMYEQYF. CDR3 DNA: TGTGCCTGGAGTGGGGGGACAGGGGGCATGTACGAGCAGTACTTC.

The chain is built from TRBV4-1 and TRBJ1-1, with D hard to call. The CDR3 extends over 15 amino acids. Trimming cost V 0 bases and J 7 bases, with 15 bases left between them. From germline, CDR1 is MGHRA and CDR2 YSYEKL. CDR3 region: CASSQELRRGGEAFF. The CDR3 nucleotides are TGCGCCAGCAGCCAAGAACTTCGACGGGGAGGTGAAGCTTTCTTT.